This is a list of T cell receptor beta chains from one sample in a study of blood T cell repertoires in COVID-19. Data came from immunoSEQ multiplex PCR; TCRdb stores just in-frame clones and leaves some out. The profile shows 180,000 or so clones, more than 75% of them singletons. The sequenced sample consisted of PBMCs or T cells enriched from blood (not recorded which). The receptor set was obtained from a human donor with acute COVID-19. The donor label of this sample is uncertain. The CDR3 runs from the conserved cysteine through the conserved F or W. The order of the fields is clone size, D gene, J gene, V gene, CDR3 protein. A D gene is named only where the DNA matches it firmly. Clone size, where shown, is once, few, many, or a class for clones that have expanded.

-,-,TRBJ2-3,TRBV7-3,CASSPGVSSDTQYF
-,TRBD1,TRBJ1-3,TRBV5-1,CASSKTGGSGNTIYF
-,-,TRBJ2-1,TRBV2,CASSLNLGTYNEQFF
-,TRBD2,TRBJ2-5,TRBV7-2,CASSFPGGYGTQYF
-,-,TRBJ2-3,TRBV3-1/TRBV3-2,CASSQPGEKDTQYF
-,-,TRBJ2-7,TRBV6-2/TRBV6-3,CASSLRTVGFSYEQYF
-,-,TRBJ1-1,TRBV29-1,CSVAQTNTEAFF
-,-,TRBJ1-4,TRBV5-1,CASSLRGLGEKLFF
-,TRBD1,TRBJ2-7,TRBV5-1,CASSKQGVSEQYF
-,-,TRBJ1-1,TRBV29-1,CIFSTTGGSEAFF
-,-,TRBJ2-3,TRBV19,CAAGYDTQYF
-,-,TRBJ2-5,TRBV29-1,CSVEHQETQYF
-,TRBD1,TRBJ1-4,TRBV5-1,CASSARQGSTNEKLFF
-,-,TRBJ1-1,TRBV5-1,CASSLVRGVNTEAFF
-,-,TRBJ1-1,TRBV20-1,CSARDSVATFF
-,TRBD1,TRBJ2-1,TRBV4-3,CASRVGTGSDEQFF
-,-,TRBJ1-1,TRBV18,CASSPLQGNTEAFF
-,-,TRBJ2-1,TRBV10-3,CAISVFGTGYNEQFF
-,-,TRBJ1-2,TRBV30,CAWLNRNNYGYTF
few,TRBD2,TRBJ2-7,TRBV4-1,CASSQDRLASEQYF
-,-,TRBJ1-5,TRBV27,CASSLGGGGNQPQHF
once,-,TRBJ2-3,TRBV29-1,CSVDRGSDTQYF
few,TRBD2,TRBJ2-3,TRBV6-2/TRBV6-3,CASSWTSGGDTQYF
many,-,TRBJ1-5,TRBV30,CAWSVEGRGNQPQHF
-,TRBD2,TRBJ2-3,TRBV5-4,CASSLTSGGTDTQYF
-,TRBD1,TRBJ1-1,TRBV5-1,CASSYDQGGTEAFF
-,-,TRBJ1-1,TRBV7-9,CASSLEGGKGRAFF
-,TRBD1,TRBJ1-2,TRBV19,CASTGGDRANYGYTF
-,-,TRBJ1-2,TRBV5-1,CASSMNLMEGGYTF
-,TRBD1,TRBJ1-5,TRBV6-5,CASRGTTGVGQPQHF
-,-,TRBJ1-1,TRBV6-2/TRBV6-3,CASSYSGHPNTEAFF
-,-,TRBJ1-6,TRBV3-1/TRBV3-2,CASSQDLAISPLHF
-,TRBD1,TRBJ2-2,TRBV4-1,CASSLPMMGQPNTGELFF
-,-,TRBJ1-5,TRBV18,CASSPRQGNNQPQHF
-,-,TRBJ1-3,TRBV30,CAWRRRDGNTIYF
-,-,TRBJ2-3,TRBV11-2,CASSLDPGLGGRNTQYF
-,TRBD2,TRBJ2-1,TRBV9,CASSVDGTRYDEQFF
-,-,TRBJ1-2,TRBV2,CASSVIRDYGYTF
-,-,TRBJ2-5,TRBV5-4,CASSTQGPQETQYF
-,-,TRBJ1-3,TRBV7-6,CASSLATSGTGNTIYF
-,TRBD1,TRBJ1-4,TRBV5-1,CASSRPGQGNEKLFF
-,-,TRBJ1-4,TRBV6-2/TRBV6-3,CASSYSPGNPFATNEKLFF
-,-,TRBJ1-1,TRBV9,CASSVAGSRGPAF
-,TRBD1,TRBJ2-7,TRBV6-1,CASSEIHRGVGEQYF
-,-,TRBJ1-2,TRBV6-5,CASSYSGSYGYTF
few,-,TRBJ2-1,TRBV9,CASSVVGQGGNEQFF
-,-,TRBJ1-6,TRBV19,CASSMDRSPLHF
-,TRBD1,TRBJ2-7,TRBV6-1,CASSDSGQGLYEQYF
-,-,TRBJ1-6,TRBV18,CASSPGAQTPLHF
-,TRBD1,TRBJ2-1,TRBV9,CASSPHRGRGGEQFF